This T cell receptor (beta chain) is drawn from a study of blood T cell repertoires in COVID-19. In the study overall: In each case, the material was cDNA or gDNA derived from T cells, B-cell-depleted T cells, or PBMCs.

As originally analysed: Amplification from reference gene primers served as the basis for estimated nucleated cell counts. Clones were read by immunoSEQ multiplex PCR, and TCRdb kept only the in-frame ones, dropping some. D and trimming were read from the DNA, whereas the V and J calls and clone size are those reported in that table. The table has roughly 300,000 clones, approximately 81% seen once; the top ten hold roughly 2.7%. Input material: PBMCs or T cells enriched from blood (not recorded which). The sequence came from a woman in her forties or fifties who had recovered from COVID-19.

CDR3 coding DNA: TGTGCCTGGGACAGGGGCTATGGCTACACCTTC. Its protein is CAWDRGYGYTF. The V call is TRBV30, the J call TRBJ1-2; 8 bases map to TRBD1. CDR1 and CDR2 from the germline V gene are GTSNPN and SVGIG (reference sequence). This CDR3 spans 11 amino acids. After removal of 5 bases from V and 4 bases from J, the junction contained 0 bases not matched to a gene.